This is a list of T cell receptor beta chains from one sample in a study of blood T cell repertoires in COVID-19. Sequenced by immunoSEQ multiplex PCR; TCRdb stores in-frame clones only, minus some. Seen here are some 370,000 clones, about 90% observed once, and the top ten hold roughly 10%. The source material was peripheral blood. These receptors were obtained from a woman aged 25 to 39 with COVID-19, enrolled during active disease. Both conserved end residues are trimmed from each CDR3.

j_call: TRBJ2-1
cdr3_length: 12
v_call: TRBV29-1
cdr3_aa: SVAGVNSYNEQF

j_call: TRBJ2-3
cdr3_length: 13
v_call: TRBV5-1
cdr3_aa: ASSLEGRVTDTQY

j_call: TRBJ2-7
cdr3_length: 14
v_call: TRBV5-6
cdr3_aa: ASSSPASGSNYEQY

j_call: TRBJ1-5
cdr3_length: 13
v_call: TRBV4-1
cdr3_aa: ASSQEGRGDQPQH

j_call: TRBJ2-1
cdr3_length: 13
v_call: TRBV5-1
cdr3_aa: ASSGGTNPAHEQF

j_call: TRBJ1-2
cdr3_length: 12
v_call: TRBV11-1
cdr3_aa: ASSLGARNYGYT

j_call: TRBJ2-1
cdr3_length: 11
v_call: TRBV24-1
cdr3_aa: ATDGGSYNEQF

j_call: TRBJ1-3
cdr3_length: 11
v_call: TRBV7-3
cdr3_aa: ASTDNVGNTIY

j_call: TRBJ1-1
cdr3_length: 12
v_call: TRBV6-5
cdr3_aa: ASRLAHPGAEAF

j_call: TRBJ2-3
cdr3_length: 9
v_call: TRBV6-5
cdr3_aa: ASERDHTQY

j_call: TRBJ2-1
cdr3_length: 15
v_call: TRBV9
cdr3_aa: ASSRPLGLAGNNEQF

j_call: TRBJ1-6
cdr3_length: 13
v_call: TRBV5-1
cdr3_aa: ASSLAPGSDSPLH

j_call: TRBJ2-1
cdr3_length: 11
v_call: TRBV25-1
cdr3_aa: ASRGQGVAEQF

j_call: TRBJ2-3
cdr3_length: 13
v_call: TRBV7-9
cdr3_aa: ASSLSLPDTDTQY

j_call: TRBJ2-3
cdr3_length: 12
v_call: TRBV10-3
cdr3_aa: AISDSGLTDTQY

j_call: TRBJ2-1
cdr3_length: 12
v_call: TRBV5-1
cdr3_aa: ASSLELGYNEQF

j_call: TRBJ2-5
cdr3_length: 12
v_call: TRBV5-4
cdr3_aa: ASSPMGQGETQY

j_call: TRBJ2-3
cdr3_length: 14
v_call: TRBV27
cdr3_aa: ASSVSGTAYPDTQY

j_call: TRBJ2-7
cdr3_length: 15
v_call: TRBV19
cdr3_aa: ASSIGRQLWLIYEQY

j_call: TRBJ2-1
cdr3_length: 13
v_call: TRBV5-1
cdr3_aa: ASGGGLAGSNEQF

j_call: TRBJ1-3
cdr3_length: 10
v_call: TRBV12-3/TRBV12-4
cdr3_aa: ASSLIGGTIY

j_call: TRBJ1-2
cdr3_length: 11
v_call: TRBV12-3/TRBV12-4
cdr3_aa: ASSTTGWGGYT

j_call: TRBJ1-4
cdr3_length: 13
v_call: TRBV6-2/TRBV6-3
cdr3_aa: ASSYSTTGDEKLF

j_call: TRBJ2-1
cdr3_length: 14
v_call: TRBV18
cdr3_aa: ASSQVRPIPYNEQF

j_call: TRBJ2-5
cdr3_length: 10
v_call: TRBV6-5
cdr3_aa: ATWRDYETQY

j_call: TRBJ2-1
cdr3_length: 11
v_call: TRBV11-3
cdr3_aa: ASSLAIAGEQF

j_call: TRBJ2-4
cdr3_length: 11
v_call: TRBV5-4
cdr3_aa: ASSPLGGYIQY

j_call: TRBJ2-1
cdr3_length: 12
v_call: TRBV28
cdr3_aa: ASSPDRVDNEQF

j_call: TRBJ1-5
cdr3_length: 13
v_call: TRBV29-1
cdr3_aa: SVEVGGVGNQPQH

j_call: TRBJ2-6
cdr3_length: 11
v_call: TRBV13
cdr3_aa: ASSSRGANVLT

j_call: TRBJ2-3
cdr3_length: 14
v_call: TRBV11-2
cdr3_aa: ASSSFGREETDTQY

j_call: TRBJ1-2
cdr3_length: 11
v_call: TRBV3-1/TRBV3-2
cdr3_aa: ASSHGGTDGYT

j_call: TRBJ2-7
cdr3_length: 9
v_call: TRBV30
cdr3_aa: AWTSLYEQY

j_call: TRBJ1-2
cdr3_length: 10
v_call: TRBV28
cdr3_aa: ASSFGIGGYT

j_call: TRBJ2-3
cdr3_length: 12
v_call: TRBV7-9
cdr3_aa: ASSPSGSTDTQY

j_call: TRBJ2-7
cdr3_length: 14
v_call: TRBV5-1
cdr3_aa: ASSSPGLAVSYEQY

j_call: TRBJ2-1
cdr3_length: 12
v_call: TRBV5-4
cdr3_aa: ASSLGGPRGEQF

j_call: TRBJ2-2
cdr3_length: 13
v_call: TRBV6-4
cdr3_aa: ASSLDFRNTGELF

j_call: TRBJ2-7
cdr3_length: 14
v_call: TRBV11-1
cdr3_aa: ASSFDPRILSYEQY

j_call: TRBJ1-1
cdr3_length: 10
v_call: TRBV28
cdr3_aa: ASSQQGTEAF

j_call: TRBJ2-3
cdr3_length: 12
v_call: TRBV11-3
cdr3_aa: ASSLGAPADTQY

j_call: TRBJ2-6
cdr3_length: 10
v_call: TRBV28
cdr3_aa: ASTSGANVLT

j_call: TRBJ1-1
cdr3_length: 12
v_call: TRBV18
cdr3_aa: ASSPPSVNTEAF

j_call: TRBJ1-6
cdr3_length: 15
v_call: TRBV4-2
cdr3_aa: ASSPTRQGFPNSPLH

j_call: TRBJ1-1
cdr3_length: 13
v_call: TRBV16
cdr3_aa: ASSPGQGAVTEAF

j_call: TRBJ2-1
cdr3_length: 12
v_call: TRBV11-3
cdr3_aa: ASSLYGIYNEQF

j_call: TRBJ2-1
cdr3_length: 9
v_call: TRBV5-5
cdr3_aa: ASSSYNEQF

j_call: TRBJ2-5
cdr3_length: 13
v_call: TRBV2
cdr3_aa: ASSPPREFGETQY

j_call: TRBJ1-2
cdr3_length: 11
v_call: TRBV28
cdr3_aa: ASSLTGGEGYT

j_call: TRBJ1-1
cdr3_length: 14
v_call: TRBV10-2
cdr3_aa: ASSRRGRGMNTEAF

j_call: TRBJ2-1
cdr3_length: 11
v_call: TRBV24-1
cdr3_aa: ATSARFNDEQF

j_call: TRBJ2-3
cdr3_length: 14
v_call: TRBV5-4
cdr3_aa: ASSLDPESSTDTQY

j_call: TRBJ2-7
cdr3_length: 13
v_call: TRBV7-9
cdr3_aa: ASSALTSGGYEQY

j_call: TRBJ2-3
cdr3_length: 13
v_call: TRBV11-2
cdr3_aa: ASWGWREFTDTQY

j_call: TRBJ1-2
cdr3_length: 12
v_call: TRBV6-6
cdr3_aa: ASSYGDRDYGYT

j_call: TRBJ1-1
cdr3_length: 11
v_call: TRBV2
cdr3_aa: ASSAWQDTEAF